The rows below give T cell receptor beta chains drawn from one sample of a study of blood T cell repertoires in COVID-19. Libraries were prepared by immunoSEQ multiplex PCR; TCRdb keeps only in-frame clonotypes and omits some of them. The sample carries 250,000 to 400,000 clones, 88% recorded once. Sample: peripheral blood. The receptors originated from a woman aged 30 to 39 with COVID-19, enrolled during active disease. Both conserved end residues are part of each CDR3. The D gene is left open where the match is weak. Clone size appears in some rows only: once, few, many, or a class for an expanded clone.

clone size	V gene	CDR3 length	D gene	J gene	CDR3 protein	CDR3 DNA
once	TRBV19	15	TRBD1	TRBJ1-1	CASSKRQGPGTEAFF	TGTGCCAGTAGTAAAAGACAGGGGCCAGGGACTGAAGCTTTCTTT
NA	TRBV10-3	13	TRBD1	TRBJ1-5	CAISNQGDQPQHF	TGTGCCATCAGTAATCAGGGGGATCAGCCCCAGCATTTT
NA	TRBV11-2	15	TRBD1	TRBJ1-5	CASSLGTGVDQPQHF	TGTGCCAGCAGCCTCGGGACAGGGGTGGATCAGCCCCAGCATTTT
few	TRBV11-2	13	NA	TRBJ1-1	CASSLERYGEAFF	TGTGCCAGCAGCTTAGAGAGGTATGGTGAAGCTTTCTTT
few	TRBV6-1	18	TRBD1	TRBJ1-1	CASSEPHKQGASNTEAFF	TGTGCCAGCAGTGAACCCCACAAACAGGGGGCCAGTAACACTGAAGCTTTCTTT
NA	TRBV10-3	15	TRBD1	TRBJ1-2	CAISSRTGGADGYTF	TGTGCCATCAGTTCCCGGACAGGGGGGGCGGATGGCTACACCTTC
NA	TRBV10-3	14	TRBD2	TRBJ2-1	CAISVLAGYNEQFF	TGTGCCATCAGTGTCTTAGCGGGGTACAATGAGCAGTTCTTC
NA	TRBV4-1	15	NA	TRBJ1-2	CASSQAAGKNYGYTF	TGCGCCAGCAGCCAAGCGGCAGGGAAGAACTATGGCTACACCTTC
NA	TRBV5-1	15	TRBD1	TRBJ2-1	CASSLVGTGANEQFF	TGCGCCAGCAGCTTGGTTGGGACAGGGGCAAATGAGCAGTTCTTC
NA	TRBV6-5	13	NA	TRBJ1-1	CASRRQGNTEAFF	TGTGCCAGCAGACGACAAGGGAACACTGAAGCTTTCTTT
few	TRBV3-1/TRBV3-2	15	NA	TRBJ2-5	CASSQVGGPQETQYF	TGTGCCAGCAGCCAAGTGGGGGGGCCACAAGAGACCCAGTACTTC
NA	TRBV10-3	13	NA	TRBJ1-2	CAISPGVNYGYTF	TGTGCCATCAGTCCGGGTGTCAACTATGGCTACACCTTC
few	TRBV7-9	15	TRBD1	TRBJ2-3	CASSPWTGKADTQYF	TGTGCCAGCAGCCCTTGGACAGGGAAGGCAGATACGCAGTATTTT
NA	TRBV7-2	14	TRBD2	TRBJ2-1	CASRRSGGSSEQFF	TGTGCCAGCAGGAGGAGCGGGGGTTCTAGTGAGCAGTTCTTC
NA	TRBV6-4	16	TRBD2	TRBJ2-1	CASSERAGGPYNEQFF	TGTGCCAGCAGTGAGAGAGCGGGGGGGCCCTACAATGAGCAGTTCTTC
NA	TRBV4-3	15	TRBD2	TRBJ2-3	CASSQGLASTDTQYF	TGCGCCAGCAGCCAGGGACTAGCATCCACAGATACGCAGTATTTT
NA	TRBV7-6	14	TRBD1	TRBJ2-1	CASRPGTGYNEQFF	TGTGCCAGCAGGCCCGGGACAGGGTACAATGAGCAGTTCTTC
NA	TRBV19	15	NA	TRBJ1-2	CATDQGGAPNYGYTF	TGTGCCACCGATCAGGGAGGGGCGCCGAACTATGGCTACACCTTC
NA	TRBV7-2	15	NA	TRBJ1-2	CASSFTGSTNYGYTF	TGTGCCAGCAGCTTCACAGGGTCAACTAACTATGGCTACACCTTC
NA	TRBV19	14	TRBD1	TRBJ1-6	CASSNRDRNSPLHF	TGTGCCAGTAGTAACCGGGACAGAAATTCACCCCTCCACTTT
NA	TRBV5-4	15	TRBD1	TRBJ1-3	CASSTTGHSGNTIYF	TGTGCCAGCAGCACGACAGGGCACTCTGGAAACACCATATATTTT